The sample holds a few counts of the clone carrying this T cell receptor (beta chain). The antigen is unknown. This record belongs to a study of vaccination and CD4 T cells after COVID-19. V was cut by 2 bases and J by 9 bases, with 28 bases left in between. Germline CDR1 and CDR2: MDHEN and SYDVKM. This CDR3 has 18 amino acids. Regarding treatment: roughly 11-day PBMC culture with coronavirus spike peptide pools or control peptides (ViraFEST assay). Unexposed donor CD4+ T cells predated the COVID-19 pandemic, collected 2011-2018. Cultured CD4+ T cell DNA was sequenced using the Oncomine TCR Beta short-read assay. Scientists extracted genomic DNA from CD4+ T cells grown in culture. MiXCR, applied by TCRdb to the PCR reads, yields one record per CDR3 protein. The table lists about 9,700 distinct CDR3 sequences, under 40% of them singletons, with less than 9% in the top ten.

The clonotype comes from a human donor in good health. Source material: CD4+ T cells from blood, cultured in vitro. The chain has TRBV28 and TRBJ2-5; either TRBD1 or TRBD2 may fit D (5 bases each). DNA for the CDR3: TGTGCCAGCAGTTTAGTTTCGACCCAGAGTGGGACCTCAGCGGCCCAGTACTTC. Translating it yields CASSLVSTQSGTSAAQYF. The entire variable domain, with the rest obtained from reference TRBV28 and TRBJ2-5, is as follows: DVKVTQSSRYLVKRTGEKVFLECVQDMDHENMFWYRQDPGLGLRLIYFSYDVKMKEKGDIPEGYSVSREKKERFSLILESASTNQTSMYLCASSLVSTQSGTSAAQYFGPGTRLLVL.